What follows describes a single T cell receptor beta chain. This clone has just a few counts. Its antigen is currently not known. Base-call qualities are not available, and no considerably larger clone is one nucleotide away. CDR1 and CDR2 are read off the germline V gene as SGHTS and YDEGEE. Trimming removed 0 bases from V and 4 bases from J, leaving 13 bases between the germline ends. The CDR3 covers 15 residues, taking in both the cysteine and the phenylalanine. The read is trimmed to its CDR3 DNA, 45 bases read in frame from base 1. These data originate in a study of beta chain features in type 1 diabetes listed by TCRdb under 2018. For context, the study as a whole: Patients and healthy donors did not differ in mean age, gender distribution, total cell number or subset yield. Whereas all 30 or so donors provided naive and central memory subsets, regulatory and stem cell-like memory subsets were isolated from just 8 patients and about eight healthy donors. A total of about 100,000,000 sorted cells were examined across all samples, and RNA yield correlated strongly with the number of cells per subset. In the study, recently diagnosed type 1 diabetes patients and matched healthy donors were compared on the TCRB repertoires of their sorted circulating CD4+ T cell subsets. The investigation overall reported the following: Naive, central memory and regulatory TCRB repertoires appeared more similar among patients than among healthy donors. At VDJ recombination sites, patients with type 1 diabetes made fewer insertions and deleted more nucleotides, a pattern implying thymic rearrangement abnormalities. Shorter templates might be favored by PCR, yet because patient and control samples were amplified and corrected together, any such skew would affect both groups equally. Because cDNA rather than genomic DNA was sequenced, highly expressing activated cells could have been over-represented, although no difference in activation and CD3 levels was found between groups. In all four CD4+ subsets, TCRB CDR3 length was moderately but significantly shorter in type 1 diabetes patients. Because small numbers of individuals were included in the HLA sub-analyses, any influence of HLA type on TCRB rearrangement was left unresolved.

Each donor gave one peripheral blood draw, roughly 110 mL on average, collected into heparinised tubes. Naive, central memory, regulatory and stem cell-like memory CD4+ T cells were sorted on a BD FACSAria II using a panel including CD45RO, CCR7, CD25, CD127, CD95 and CD27. A purity above 95% was achieved for all sorted populations. PBMCs were separated immediately by Lymphoprep density gradient centrifugation and were stained directly, without being cultured. Samples were stained and sorted in pairs, with one healthy donor and one patient per experiment, so that batch effects were minimized. The High Capacity cDNA Reverse Transcription Kit was used to reverse transcribe all of the isolated RNA, meaning that expressed TCRB transcripts were what got sequenced. Deep immunoSEQ sequencing was applied to naive, central memory and regulatory T cell samples, giving an average of roughly 3.6 million total reads per sample. Sorted cells were lysed in RLT buffer, and RNA was extracted using DNase-treated RNeasy Micro or Mini kits according to cell number. To prevent cross-contamination, each cell subset was processed individually, whereas patient and healthy donor samples were processed jointly. The immunoSEQ multiplex PCR was used to amplify TCRB sequences from cDNA, generating 87-bp fragments that spanned the CDR3 region. Sequencing of the amplicons was performed on the Illumina HiSeq platform. The source study handled its data this way. PCR bias was corrected computationally using synthetic template baselines, and reads within Hamming distance 2 were collapsed, with unmergeable singletons discarded. Reads were aligned against IMGT so that V, D and J genes, CDR3 length and insertions or deletions at six rearrangement sites could be assigned. Within each subset, clonotype counts were normalized to the number of sorted cells before true diversity and Gini coefficients were calculated with the tcR R package. The overlap coefficient, calculated on TCRB nucleotide sequences, was used to measure repertoire sharing. Out-of-frame TCRB sequences from naive cells were analyzed as a proxy for the pre-selection repertoire. In its TCRdb copy, this immuneACCESS table keeps in-frame sequences only and misses some clones. Where compared with another copy, unresolved V genes explain less than half of these, and the others have no known cause. Clone size and V and J calls were adopted from that table, with D and trimming inferred from the DNA. This sample gives about 340,000 clones in total; approximately 12% of them show up just once. The ten most abundant clones make up roughly 0.015% of the sample.

The specimen was naive CD4+ T cells from blood. The cell subset or site label corresponds to: true naive CD4+ T cells. The rearranged chain carries TRBV5-8 and TRBJ1-1; D gene: possibly TRBD1, on 5 matching bases. This sequence was found in a young woman with type 1 diabetes. The CDR3 amino acid sequence is: CASSLDGGGGTEAFF. The DNA sequence follows: TGTGCCAGCAGCTTGGATGGGGGAGGAGGCACTGAAGCTTTCTTT.